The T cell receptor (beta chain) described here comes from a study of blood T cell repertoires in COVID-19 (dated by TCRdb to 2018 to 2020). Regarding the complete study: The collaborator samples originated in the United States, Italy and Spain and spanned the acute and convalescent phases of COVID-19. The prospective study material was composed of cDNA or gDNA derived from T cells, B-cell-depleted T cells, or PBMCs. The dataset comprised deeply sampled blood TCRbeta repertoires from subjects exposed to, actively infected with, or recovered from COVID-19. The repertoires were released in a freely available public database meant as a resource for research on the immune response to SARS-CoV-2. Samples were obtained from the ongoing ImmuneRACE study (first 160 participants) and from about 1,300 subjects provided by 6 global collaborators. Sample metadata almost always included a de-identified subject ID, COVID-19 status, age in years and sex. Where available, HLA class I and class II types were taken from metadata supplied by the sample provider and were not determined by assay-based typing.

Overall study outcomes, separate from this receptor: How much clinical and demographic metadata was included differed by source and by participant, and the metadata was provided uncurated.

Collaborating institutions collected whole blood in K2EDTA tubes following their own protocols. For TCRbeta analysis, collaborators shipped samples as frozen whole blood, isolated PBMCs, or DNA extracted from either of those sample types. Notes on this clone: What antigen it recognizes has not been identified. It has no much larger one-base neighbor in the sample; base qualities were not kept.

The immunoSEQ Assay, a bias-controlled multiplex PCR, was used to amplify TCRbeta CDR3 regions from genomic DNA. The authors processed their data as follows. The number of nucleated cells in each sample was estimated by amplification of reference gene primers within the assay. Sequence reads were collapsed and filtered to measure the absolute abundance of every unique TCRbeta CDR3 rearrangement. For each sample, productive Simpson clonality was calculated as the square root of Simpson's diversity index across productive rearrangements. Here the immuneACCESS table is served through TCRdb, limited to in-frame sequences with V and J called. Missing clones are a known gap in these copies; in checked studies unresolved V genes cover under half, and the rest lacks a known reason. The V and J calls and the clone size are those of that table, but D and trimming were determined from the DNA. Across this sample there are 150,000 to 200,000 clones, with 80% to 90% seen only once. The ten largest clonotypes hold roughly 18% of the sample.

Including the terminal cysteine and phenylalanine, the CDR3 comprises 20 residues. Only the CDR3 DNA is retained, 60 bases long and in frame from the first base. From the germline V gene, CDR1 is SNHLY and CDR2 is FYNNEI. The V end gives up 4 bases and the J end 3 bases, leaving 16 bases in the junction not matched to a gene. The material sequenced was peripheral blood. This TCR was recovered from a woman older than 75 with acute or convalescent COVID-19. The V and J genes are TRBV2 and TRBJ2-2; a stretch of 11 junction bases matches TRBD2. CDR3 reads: CASSGFGRLAGNVHTGELFF. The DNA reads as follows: TGTGCCAGCAGTGGCTTTGGGAGACTAGCGGGGAACGTACACACCGGGGAGCTGTTTTTT. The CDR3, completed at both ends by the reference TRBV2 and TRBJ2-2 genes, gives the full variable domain EPEVTQTPSHQVTQMGQEVILRCVPISNHLYFYWYRQILGQKVEFLVSFYNNEISEKSEIFDDQFSVERPDGSNFTLKIRSTKLEDSAMYFCASSGFGRLAGNVHTGELFFGEGSRLTVL.